The 6 T cell receptor beta chains listed next were all sequenced from one sample in a study of blood T cell repertoires in COVID-19. Some clones are missing from TCRdb's copy, which holds only in-frame ones; the method was immunoSEQ multiplex PCR. The table shows roughly 76,000 clones, with around 84% occurring only once. Sequences were obtained from peripheral blood. The receptors shown here come from a woman in her 70s with acute or convalescent COVID-19.

This chain connects TRBV7-2 to TRBJ2-7, with 7 bases aligning to TRBD1. The V segment lost 1 base and the J segment 3 bases; nucleotides outside the gene matches: 3. The CDR3 length is 14 residues. Per germline, CDR1 SGHTA and CDR2 FQGNSA. This chain's CDR3 is CASSLGGGNYEQYF. As DNA, the CDR3 is TGTGCCAGCAGCTTAGGAGGGGGCAACTACGAGCAGTACTTC.

The V gene is TRBV7-6, the J gene TRBJ2-3, with a possible D match to TRBD1 (6 bases). The ends were cut back, 5 bases at V and 1 base at J, with 13 bases in the middle. Germline CDR1 and CDR2: SGHVS and FNYEAQ. CDR3 length: 15 amino acids. The CDR3 coding sequence is TGTGCCAGCAGCCCCCACAGGGTAGGCACAGATACGCAGTATTTT. Translated: CASSPHRVGTDTQYF.

The J gene is TRBJ1-4, the V gene TRBV18, with D possibly matching TRBD1 (5 bases). Germline values: CDR1 KGHSH, CDR2 LQKENI. The V end lost 4 bases, the J end lost 1 base, and 13 bases lay between the germline ends. CDR3 length: 16 residues. The CDR3 sequence is CASSLPGVRTNEKLFF. The DNA of the CDR3 is TGTGCCAGCTCACTCCCGGGGGTTAGAACTAATGAAAAACTGTTTTTT.

This chain uses TRBV6-5 with TRBJ1-1; D not certain. V lost 0 bases and J 3 bases, leaving 5 bases between the germline ends. CDR1 is MNHEY, CDR2 SVGAGI, per germline. This CDR3 region has 13 residues. CDR3 residues: CASSYSSDTEAFF. The CDR3 DNA reads as TGTGCCAGCAGTTACTCGTCCGACACTGAAGCTTTCTTT.

This clone was recorded a few times. This chain uses TRBV6-5 with TRBJ2-1; possible D gene TRBD2, 6 bases. The germline V and J ends were trimmed by 2 bases and 7 bases, with 15 bases remaining between them. CDR3 length: 15 amino acids. Germline-derived CDR1 and CDR2 are MNHEY and SVGAGI. The CDR3 sequence is CASSYGPSVENEQFF. CDR3 nucleotide sequence: TGTGCCAGCAGTTACGGGCCTAGCGTGGAGAATGAGCAGTTCTTC.

V and J are TRBV10-1 and TRBJ1-5; 7 nucleotides line up with TRBD1. The J segment lost 5 bases and the V segment lost 3 bases, leaving 4 bases of the junction unmatched. From germline, CDR1 is WNHNN and CDR2 SYGVQD (reference sequence). CDR3 size: 14 residues. CDR3 DNA sequence: TGCGCCAGCAGTGAACAGGGGTTCGATCAGCCCCAGCATTTT. It codes for CASSEQGFDQPQHF.